What follows are 23 T cell receptor beta chains derived from one specimen sequenced in a study of post-analysis software for immune sequencing data. Study results and caveats: In patients, TRBV5-6, TRBV5-1 and TRBV20-1 belonged to about five TRBV segments found more frequently than in controls.

Unique molecular identifiers had been added to the TCR beta cDNA libraries. Each CDR3 protein gets one entry after TCRdb re-called the PCR reads with MiXCR. The profile shows about 770,000 distinct CDR3 sequences, about 43% of them singletons. Their antigens remain unidentified. Sequenced: blood. The origin of the receptors is a girl aged 5 to 17 with multiple sclerosis.

The V and J genes are TRBV27 and TRBJ2-7; TRBD2 matches at 11 bases. Germline CDR1 is MNHEY and CDR2 is SMNVEV (reference sequence). The CDR3 runs 17 residues. Unmatched junction bases numbered 7, after V lost 1 base and J lost 2 bases. The CDR3 reads CASSLYGTSGSPYEQYF. The CDR3 DNA is TGTGCCAGCAGTTTATATGGGACTAGCGGCTCGCCCTACGAGCAGTACTTC.

There are a few counts of this clonotype. CDR3 sequence (DNA): TGTGCCAGCAGCCCCCAAGTCGGCCGTCGTAACTATGGCTACACCTTC. The encoded protein is CASSPQVGRRNYGYTF. J is TRBJ1-2 and V is TRBV12-3 or TRBV12-4; D is undetermined. The CDR3 length is 16 residues. The V and J ends lost 6 bases and 1 base respectively, with 18 bases between them.

This chain links TRBV20-1 with TRBJ2-5; D is unresolved. Germline values: CDR1 DFQATT, CDR2 SNEGSKA (reference sequence). This CDR3 is built from 14 residues. V was pared by 3 bases and J by 2 bases, with 13 bases between. This chain's CDR3 is CSASISAGQETQYF. CDR3 coding DNA: TGCAGTGCTAGTATATCGGCTGGACAAGAGACCCAGTACTTC.

The rearrangement uses TRBV6-5 and TRBJ1-2; 8 bases line up with TRBD1. With V trimmed by 4 bases and J by 6 bases, 7 bases remained unmatched. CDR1 and CDR2 from the germline V gene are MNHEY and SVGAGI. The CDR3 covers 14 residues. CDR3 in amino acids: CASSSGQGSHGYTF. DNA for the CDR3: TGTGCCAGCAGTTCCGGACAGGGTAGCCATGGCTACACCTTC.

This clonotype was detected only a few times. V usage is TRBV24-1 and J usage is TRBJ2-1; 12 bases agree with TRBD2. With 5 bases clipped from V and 8 bases from J, the junction kept 6 bases outside the gene matches. The CDR3 runs 15 residues. Germline CDR1 and CDR2: KGHDR and SFDVKD. CDR3 in amino acids: CATSGTSGIRDEQFF. DNA for the CDR3: TGTGCCACCAGTGGGACTAGCGGGATCAGGGATGAGCAGTTCTTC.

The CDR3 nucleotides are TGTGCCAGCAGCAAAGGAAGTTGGCAGGGGTGGGCCCACGAGCAGTACTTC. Translating gives CASSKGSWQGWAHEQYF. The rearrangement uses TRBV21-1 and TRBJ2-5; TRBD2, the D gene given by the table, was not confirmed from the DNA. Gene TRBJ2-7 matches the end of the DNA better, so the J call may be wrong. TRBV21-1 is tagged as a pseudogene. The CDR3 has 17 residues.

This clonotype was seen a single time. This chain links TRBV20-1 with TRBJ1-1, with 7 bases aligning to TRBD1. Germline loops: CDR1 DFQATT, CDR2 SNEGSKA (reference sequence). CDR3 length: 14 amino acids. With 3 bases clipped from V and 0 bases from J, the junction kept 4 bases outside the gene matches. CDR3 DNA sequence: TGCAGTGCTAGGCACAGGGGCCTGAACACTGAAGCTTTCTTT. Encoded protein: CSARHRGLNTEAFF.

This clonotype was seen more than once but under ten times. The J gene is TRBJ2-7, the V gene TRBV6-6; D may be TRBD1 (5 bases). Germline CDR1 and CDR2: MNHNY and SVGAGI (reference sequence). Between the trimmed V and J ends, which lost 2 bases and 0 bases, there was a span of 5 bases. This CDR3 spans 13 amino acids. CDR3 DNA: TGTGCCAGCAGTTACGGGGCCTCCTACGAGCAGTACTTC. Translating gives CASSYGASYEQYF.

This clonotype was picked up a small number of times. The chain recombines TRBV5-1 with TRBJ2-7; 10 bases are shared with TRBD1. Germline CDR1 reads SGHRS; CDR2 reads YFSETQ. With V trimmed by 4 bases and J by 3 bases, 10 bases remained unmatched. CDR3 size: 16 residues. The CDR3 loop reads CASSPTGGGGNYEQYF. CDR3 bases: TGCGCCAGCAGCCCGACAGGGGGCGGCGGGAACTACGAGCAGTACTTC.

The chain links TRBV20-1 to TRBJ2-5; D perhaps matches TRBD1 (6 bases). V lost 6 bases and J lost 1, with 12 bases in between. Germline CDR1 DFQATT, CDR2 SNEGSKA (reference sequence). The CDR3 is made up of 13 amino acids. DNA of the CDR3: TGCAGTGCCGACAGGAGATTCCAAGAGACCCAGTACTTC. Translated, it gives CSADRRFQETQYF.

The chain combines TRBV3-1 with TRBJ2-7; D may be TRBD2 (5 bases). Germline assignment: CDR1 LGHDT and CDR2 YNNKEL (reference sequence). Trimming pared 0 bases from V and 3 bases from J, leaving 15 bases between. This CDR3 spans 16 amino acids. CDR3 nucleotides: TGTGCCAGCAGCCAAGATGCGGGCATGAAGCGCTACGAGCAGTACTTC. The encoded protein is CASSQDAGMKRYEQYF.

V usage is TRBV20-1 and J usage is TRBJ2-7; 7 bases line up with TRBD2. CDR1 and CDR2 (germline): DFQATT, SNEGSKA (reference sequence). CDR3 length: 16 residues. V was clipped by 4 bases and J by 7 bases; unmatched bases: 19. CDR3 bases: TGCAGTGCTACACGCCACCGGGCTAGCGGTATGAATGAGCAGTACTTC. It translates to CSATRHRASGMNEQYF.

The chain's CDR3 is CASGQGLWDNEQFF. The CDR3 bases are TGTGCTAGTGGCCAGGGCCTCTGGGACAATGAGCAGTTCTTC. The chain has TRBV12-5 and TRBJ2-1; TRBD1 is a possible D gene (5 bases). V was trimmed by 6 bases and J by 5 bases, leaving 14 bases between them. CDR1 LGHNT and CDR2 FRNRAP come from the germline V gene. This CDR3 has 14 amino acids. Full variable domain (remainder filled in from reference TRBV12-5 and TRBJ2-1): DARVTQTPRHKVTEMGQEVTMRCQPILGHNTVFWYRQTMMQGLELLAYFRNRAPLDDSGMPKDRFSAEMPDATLATLKIQPSEPRDSAVYFCASGQGLWDNEQFFGPGTRLTVL.

This CDR3 reads CSAQEFYGYTF. In DNA, the CDR3 is TGCAGCGCCCAGGAGTTCTATGGCTACACCTTC. This chain connects TRBV29-1 to TRBJ1-2; no reliable D call. V lost 7 bases and J lost 4, with 10 bases in between. Germline-derived CDR1 and CDR2 are SQVTM and ANQGSEA. CDR3 length equals 11 residues. Using reference TRBV29-1 and TRBJ1-2 for the parts outside the CDR3, the full variable domain is SAVISQKPSRDICQRGTSLTIQCQVDSQVTMMFWYRQQPGQSLTLIATANQGSEATYESGFVIDKFPISRPNLTFSTLTVSNMSPEDSSIYLCSAQEFYGYTFGSGTRLTVV.

This clonotype has only a few counts. The chain carries TRBV6-6 and TRBJ2-4, with 9 bases lining up with TRBD1. TRBJ2-7 explains the end of the DNA better; the J call may be wrong. Germline assignment: CDR1 MNHNY and CDR2 SVGAGI (reference sequence). This CDR3 region has 15 residues. CDR3 sequence (DNA): TGTGCCAGCAGTACCCCCCGGACAGGGGAGGACGAGCAGTACTTC. Translating it yields CASSTPRTGEDEQYF.

This clonotype was detected a few times. The chain has TRBV7-6 and TRBJ2-7; 7 nucleotides agree with TRBD1. Germline V lookup: CDR1 SGHVS, CDR2 FNYEAQ. The V gene end was trimmed by 5 bases and the J gene end by 0 bases; junction bases not matched to a gene: 4. The CDR3 contains 14 residues. Here the CDR3 DNA reads TGTGCCAGCAGCCCCGGACAGGCCTCCTACGAGCAGTACTTC. It translates to CASSPGQASYEQYF. Drawing the rest from reference TRBV7-6 and TRBJ2-7, the complete variable domain is GAGVSQSPRYKVTKRGQDVALRCDPISGHVSLYWYRQALGQGPEFLTYFNYEAQQDKSGLPNDRFSAERPEGSISTLTIQRTEQRDSAMYRCASSPGQASYEQYFGPGTRLTVT.

The chain joins TRBV12-3 or TRBV12-4 to TRBJ2-7, with unresolved D. The J call may be wrong; the DNA end is better matched by TRBJ2-5. The CDR3 has 13 amino acids. The CDR3 protein is CASSLWVEETQYF. CDR3 DNA: TGTGCCAGCAGCCTATGGGTAGAGGAGACCCAGTACTTC.

Remarks on this clonotype: The DNA is left out, because the CDR3 cannot be placed on it with certainty; the CDR3 is given as TCRdb lists it. The V gene is TRBV29-1, the J gene TRBJ1-2. Germline lookup yields CDR1 SQVTM and CDR2 ANQGSEA. The CDR3 is 14 amino acids long, termini counted. CDR3 protein: CSVDQEEANYGCTF.

The chain uses TRBV28 and TRBJ1-1, with a tentative D call TRBD1 (6 bases). V lost 1 base and J lost 5, with 11 bases in between. Germline-derived CDR1 and CDR2 are MDHEN and SYDVKM. CDR3 length: 14 residues. CDR3 bases: TGTGCCAGCAGTTTATTGGCAGGGGTTACTGAAGCTTTCTTT. Amino acids: CASSLLAGVTEAFF.

The chain uses TRBV6-5 and TRBJ2-5, with TRBD2 as a possible D gene (6 bases). The CDR3 loop spans 14 amino acids. The germline V gene has CDR1 MNHEY and CDR2 SVGAGI. Trimming removed 2 bases from V and 5 bases from J, with 12 bases in between. CDR3 residues: CASSYGTSKETQYF. The CDR3 coding sequence is TGTGCCAGCAGTTACGGAACTAGCAAGGAGACCCAGTACTTC.

V is TRBV20-1 and J is TRBJ2-3, with D perhaps matching TRBD2 (6 bases). V lost 3 bases, J lost 4 bases, and 17 bases lay in between. This CDR3 region has 15 residues. Per the germline V gene, CDR1 is DFQATT and CDR2 is SNEGSKA (reference sequence). Here the CDR3 reads CSASRGSGFSDTQYF. The DNA of the CDR3 is TGCAGTGCTAGTCGGGGTAGCGGATTTTCAGATACGCAGTATTTT.

A note on this clonotype: One end of the junction is discordant with germline, which a read error may explain. The chain couples TRBV4-3 to TRBJ1-2; a weak D match, TRBD1 (6 bases). CDR1 LGHNA and CDR2 YSLEER come from the germline V gene. The CDR3 is 18 residues long. CDR3 sequence: CASNQEEGNREPNYGYTF. CDR3 nucleotides: TGCGCCAGCAACCAAGAAGAGGGGAACAGGGAACCAAACTATGGCTACACCTTC.

The rearrangement joins TRBV6-5 to TRBJ1-5; no clear D gene. Germline V gene data show CDR1 as MNHEY and CDR2 as SVGAGI. Deletions cut 2 bases from V and 3 bases from J, with 11 bases between. This CDR3 has 15 amino acids. CDR3 in amino acids: CASSYRQDPNQPQHF. The CDR3 region has the DNA TGTGCCAGCAGTTACAGGCAGGATCCCAATCAGCCCCAGCATTTT.